This paragraph reports one TCR beta chain. The data were obtained in a study of T cell responses to AZD1222 COVID-19 vaccine. The V gene's germline CDR1 is SGHTA and CDR2 FQGNSA. Germline trimming cut 6 bases from V and 5 bases from J; bases unmatched to any gene: 3. The CDR3 loop spans 14 amino acids. Sequenced by immunoSEQ multiplex PCR; TCRdb stores in-frame clones only, minus some. The table includes about 170,000 clones, approximately 90% detected once. J is TRBJ2-1 and V is TRBV7-2, with 11 bases aligning to TRBD2. The source of this sequence is an adult who received the AZD1222 COVID-19 vaccine. This sample comprised peripheral blood, obtained 28 days after the second AZD1222 dose. CDR3 DNA sequence: TGTGCCAGCAGGCTAGCGGGGGGACACAATGAGCAGTTCTTC. Translated, it gives CASRLAGGHNEQFF.